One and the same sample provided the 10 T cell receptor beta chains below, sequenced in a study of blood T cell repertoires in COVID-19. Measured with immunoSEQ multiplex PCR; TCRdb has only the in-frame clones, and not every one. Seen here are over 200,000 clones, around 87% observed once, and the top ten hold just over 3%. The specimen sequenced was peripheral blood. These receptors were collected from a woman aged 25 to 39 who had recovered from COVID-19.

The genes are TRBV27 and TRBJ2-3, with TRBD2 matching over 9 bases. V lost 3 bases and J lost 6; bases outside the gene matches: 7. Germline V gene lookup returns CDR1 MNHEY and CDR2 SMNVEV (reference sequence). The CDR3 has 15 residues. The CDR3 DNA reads TGTGCCAGCAGTTTTGATAGCGGGGGCGGGGATACGCAGTATTTT. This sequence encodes CASSFDSGGGDTQYF.

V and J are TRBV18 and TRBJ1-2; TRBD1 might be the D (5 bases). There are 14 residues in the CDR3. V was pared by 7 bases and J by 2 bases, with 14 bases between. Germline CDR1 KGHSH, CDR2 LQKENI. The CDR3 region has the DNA TGTGCCAGCTGGGGCGGACGGCAGAACTATGGCTACACCTTC. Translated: CASWGGRQNYGYTF.

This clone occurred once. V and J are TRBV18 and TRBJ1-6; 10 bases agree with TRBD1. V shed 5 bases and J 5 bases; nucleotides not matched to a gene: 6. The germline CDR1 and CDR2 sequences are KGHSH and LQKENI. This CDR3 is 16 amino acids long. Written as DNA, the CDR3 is TGTGCCAGCTCATCACTGGGGACAGGGGATAATTCACCCCTCCACTTT. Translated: CASSSLGTGDNSPLHF.

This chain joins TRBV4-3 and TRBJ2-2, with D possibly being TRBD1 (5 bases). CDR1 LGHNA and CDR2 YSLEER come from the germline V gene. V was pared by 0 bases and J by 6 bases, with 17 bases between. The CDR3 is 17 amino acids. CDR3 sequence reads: CASSQDWAGKGAGELFF. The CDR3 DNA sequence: TGCGCCAGCAGCCAAGATTGGGCAGGGAAAGGGGCCGGGGAGCTGTTTTTT.

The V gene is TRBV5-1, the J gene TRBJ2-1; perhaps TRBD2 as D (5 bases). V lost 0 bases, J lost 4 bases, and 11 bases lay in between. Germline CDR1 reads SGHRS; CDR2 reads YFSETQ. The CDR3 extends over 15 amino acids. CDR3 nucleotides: TGCGCCAGCAGCTTGGCGGACTTCGGATACAATGAGCAGTTCTTC. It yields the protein CASSLADFGYNEQFF.

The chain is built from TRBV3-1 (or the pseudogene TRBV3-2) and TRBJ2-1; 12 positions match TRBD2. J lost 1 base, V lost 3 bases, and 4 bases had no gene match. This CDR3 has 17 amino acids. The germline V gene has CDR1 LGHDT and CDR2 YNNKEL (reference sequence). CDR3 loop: CASSHTSGGLSYNEQFF. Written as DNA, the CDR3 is TGTGCCAGCAGCCATACTAGCGGGGGGCTTTCCTACAATGAGCAGTTCTTC.

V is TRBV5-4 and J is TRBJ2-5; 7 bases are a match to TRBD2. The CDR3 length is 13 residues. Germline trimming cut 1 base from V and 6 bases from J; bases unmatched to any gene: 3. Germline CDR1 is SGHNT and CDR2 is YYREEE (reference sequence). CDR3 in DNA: TGTGCCAGCAGCTTGACCAGCGGGAAGACCCAGTACTTC. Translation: CASSLTSGKTQYF. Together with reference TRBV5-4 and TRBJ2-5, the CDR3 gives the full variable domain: ETGVTQSPTHLIKTRGQQVTLRCSSQSGHNTVSWYQQALGQGPQFIFQYYREEENGRGNFPPRFSGLQFPNYSSELNVNALELDDSALYLCASSLTSGKTQYFGPGTRLLVL.

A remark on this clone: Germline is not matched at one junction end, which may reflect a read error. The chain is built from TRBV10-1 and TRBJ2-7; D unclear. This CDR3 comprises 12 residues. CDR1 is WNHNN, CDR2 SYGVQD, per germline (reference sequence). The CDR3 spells CASGDLFSEQYF. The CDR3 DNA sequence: TGCGCCAGCGGTGATTTATTTTCCGAGCAGTACTTC.

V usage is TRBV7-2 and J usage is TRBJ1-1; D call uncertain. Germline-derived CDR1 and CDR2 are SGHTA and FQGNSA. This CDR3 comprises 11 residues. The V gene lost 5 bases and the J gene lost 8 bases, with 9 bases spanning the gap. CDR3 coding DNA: TGTGCCAGCAGCCGACTAACGGAAGCTTTCTTT. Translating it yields CASSRLTEAFF.

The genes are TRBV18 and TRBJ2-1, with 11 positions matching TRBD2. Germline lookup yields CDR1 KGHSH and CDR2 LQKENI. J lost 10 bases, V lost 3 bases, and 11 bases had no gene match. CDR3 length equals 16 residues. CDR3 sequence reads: CASSPTLAGGLSEQFF. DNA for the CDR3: TGTGCCAGCTCACCTACCCTAGCGGGGGGACTAAGCGAGCAGTTCTTC.